Listed here is a single TCR beta chain. The sample belongs to a study of monozygotic twins with inflammatory bowel disease. For every TCR library, around 3,700 ng of total RNA was used. TCRdb reprocessed the 5' RACE reads and keeps a single row for each CDR3 protein, giving no DNA. The record lists roughly 300,000 distinct CDR3 sequences, of which the ten most abundant hold more than 4.5%. Germline V gives CDR1 LGHNA, CDR2 YSLEER. This CDR3 has 15 amino acids. This receptor was obtained from a human donor with ulcerative colitis or Crohn's disease, or a healthy co-twin of an affected twin (not recorded which). The sequencing sample was made of blood. The V gene is TRBV4-3, the J gene TRBJ2-7; TCRdb names TRBD2, which stays unverified in the absence of DNA. CDR3 amino acids: CASSLRLAGSYEQYF.